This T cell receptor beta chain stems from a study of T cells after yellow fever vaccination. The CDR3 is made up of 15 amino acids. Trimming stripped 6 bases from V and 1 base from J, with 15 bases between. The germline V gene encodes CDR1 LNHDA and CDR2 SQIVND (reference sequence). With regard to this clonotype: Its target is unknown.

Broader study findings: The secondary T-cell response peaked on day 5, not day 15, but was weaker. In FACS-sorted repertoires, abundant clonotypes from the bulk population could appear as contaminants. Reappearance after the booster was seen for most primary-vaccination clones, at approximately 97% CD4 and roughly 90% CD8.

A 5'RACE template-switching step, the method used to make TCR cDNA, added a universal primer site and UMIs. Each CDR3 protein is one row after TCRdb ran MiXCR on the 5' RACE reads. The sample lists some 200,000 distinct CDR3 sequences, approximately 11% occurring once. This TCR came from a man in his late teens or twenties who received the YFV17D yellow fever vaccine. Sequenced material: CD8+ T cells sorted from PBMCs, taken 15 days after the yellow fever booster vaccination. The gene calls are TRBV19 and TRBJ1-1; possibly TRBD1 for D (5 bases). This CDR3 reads CASRLTGTGNTEAFF. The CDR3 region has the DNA TGTGCCAGTAGGCTAACCGGGACTGGGAACACTGAAGCTTTCTTT.